This T cell receptor (beta chain) was captured in a study of blood T cell repertoires in COVID-19. Looking at the study overall: COVID-19 samples collected from the United States, Italy and Spain covered acute and convalescent phases.

Trimming stripped 0 bases from V and 2 bases from J, with 9 bases between. The length of the CDR3 is 15 residues. Germline V gene data show CDR1 as SGDLS and CDR2 as YYNGEE. Some clones are missing from TCRdb's copy, which holds only in-frame ones; the method was immunoSEQ multiplex PCR. This table has fewer than 250,000 clones, almost 85% appearing once. Material: peripheral blood. The chain has TRBV9 and TRBJ2-1; D is possibly TRBD1 (6 bases). This receptor was obtained from a woman between 40 and 50 years old with acute or convalescent COVID-19. The CDR3 bases are TGTGCCAGCAGCGTAGCCACAGGGACCTACAATGAGCAGTTCTTC. It codes for CASSVATGTYNEQFF.